This T cell receptor (beta chain) was sequenced for a study of blood T cell repertoires in COVID-19 (TCRdb year 2020). Broadly, across the study: Collaborator samples came from the United States, Italy and Spain and covered acute and convalescent phases of COVID-19. Where available, HLA class I and class II types were taken from metadata supplied by the sample provider and were not determined by assay-based typing. The samples were drawn from the first 160 participants of the ongoing ImmuneRACE study and from over 950 subjects provided by 6 global collaborators. The prospective study material was composed of cDNA or gDNA derived from T cells, B-cell-depleted T cells, or PBMCs. Nearly every sample came with metadata listing a de-identified subject ID, COVID-19 status, age in years and sex. The repertoires were released in a freely available public database meant as a resource for research on the immune response to SARS-CoV-2. Deeply sampled blood TCRbeta repertoires from subjects exposed to, actively infected with, or recovered from COVID-19 were included in the dataset.

The immunoSEQ Assay, a bias-controlled multiplex PCR, was used to amplify TCRbeta CDR3 regions from genomic DNA. The original pipeline was this. The number of nucleated cells in each sample was estimated from the amplification of reference gene primers within the assay. To quantify the absolute abundance of each unique TCRbeta CDR3 rearrangement, sequence reads were collapsed and filtered. For each sample, productive Simpson clonality was calculated as the square root of Simpson's diversity index over productive rearrangements. Drawn from immuneACCESS, this table holds only the in-frame rearrangements with V and J called that TCRdb kept. Clones are partly lost; checked studies trace under half to an unresolved V gene and leave the rest unexplained. The D gene and trimming were derived from the DNA, and the V and J assignments and clone size from that table. The sample table shows some 150,000 clones, and around nine tenths are seen once. The biggest ten clones account for roughly 3.4% of the sample.

The paper as a whole reports these results and caveats: The quantity of clinical and demographic metadata differed by source and by participant and was supplied without curation.

There are 13 amino acids in the CDR3, from cysteine to phenylalanine inclusive. The CDR3 DNA has 39 bases and is translated from base 1. Reading the germline V gene (reference sequence) gives CDR1 LNHDA and CDR2 SQIVND. V is clipped by 3 bases and J by 1 base, and the sequence between their germline boundaries is 3 bases long. This clone was counted once. Its antigen target is currently unknown. No much larger clonotype is one base removed from it; base qualities were not supplied. At the DNA level, this CDR3 is encoded by other sequences in the same sample as well. Each collaborating institution followed its own protocols to collect whole blood in K2EDTA tubes. For TCRbeta analysis, collaborator samples were shipped as frozen whole blood, as isolated PBMCs, or as DNA extracted from either sample type.

The receptor comes from an older man with acute or convalescent COVID-19. The rearranged chain carries TRBV19 and TRBJ2-2; too little of a D gene remains to name it. The sample was peripheral blood. The sequenced DNA is TGTGCCAGTAGTATCCTGAACACCGGGGAGCTGTTTTTT. Its translation reads: CASSILNTGELFF.